This T cell receptor beta chain is from a study of blood T cells in healthy people across ages. Study outcomes and limitations: Measured against age, TCR beta diversity per million T cells decreased in a roughly linear manner. No conclusive comparison of naive versus antigen-experienced cells was possible with unsorted PBMCs.

This clonotype was recorded a few times. Its antigen is unknown. The second PCR ran roughly 7 to 11 cycles with a sample-barcoded 5' primer and J-beta primers. Every cDNA molecule carried a tag from a template-switch adaptor bearing 12 random nucleotides. Each CDR3 protein gets one entry after TCRdb re-called the 5' RACE reads with MiXCR. The repertoire holds 1.5 million to 2 million distinct CDR3 sequences, with just under 50% as singletons. The receptor was isolated from a woman aged 40-49 years in good health. Sequencing was performed on blood.

CDR3 in DNA: TGTGCCAGCAGCAAAAGTATGGATAGCAATCAGCCCCAGCATTTT. Its translation is CASSKSMDSNQPQHF. The chain recombines TRBV7-6 with TRBJ1-5; D is undetermined. This CDR3 has 15 amino acids. V was cut by 5 bases and J by 0 bases, with 11 bases left in between. Germline CDR1 reads SGHVS; CDR2 reads FNYEAQ.